This T cell receptor (beta chain) was profiled in a study of blood T cells in healthy people across ages. Broader study findings: Estimates drawn from one million T cells were deemed to understate diversity. Conclusively comparing naive with antigen-experienced cells was impossible with unsorted PBMCs. A roughly linear age-dependent decrease characterized TCR beta diversity per million T cells.

Trimming stripped 6 bases from V and 3 bases from J, with 9 bases between. The CDR3 has 12 residues. CDR1 SNHLY and CDR2 FYNNEI come from the germline V gene. Ten or more counts support this clonotype. Antigen specificity is unknown. A J-beta primer mix and a sample-barcoded 5' primer were used in a second PCR of roughly 7 to 12 cycles. The template-switch adaptor was a 5' adaptor with 12 random nucleotides. It tagged each cDNA molecule. TCRdb processed the 5' RACE reads anew with MiXCR; each CDR3 protein has one entry. The data hold hundreds of thousands of distinct CDR3 sequences, with under 65% observed a single time.

This sequence joins TRBV2 and TRBJ2-7; no reliable D call. The source is a woman of 80 years or more in good health. The sample was blood. CDR3 DNA sequence: TGTGCCAGCAGAGGGTACAGCTACGAGCAGTACTTC. Amino acids: CASRGYSYEQYF. Using reference TRBV2 and TRBJ2-7 for the parts outside the CDR3, the full variable domain is EPEVTQTPSHQVTQMGQEVILRCVPISNHLYFYWYRQILGQKVEFLVSFYNNEISEKSEIFDDQFSVERPDGSNFTLKIRSTKLEDSAMYFCASRGYSYEQYFGPGTRLTVT.